This T cell receptor beta chain stems from a study of shared T cell receptors in the human thymus. Germline V gives CDR1 MRHNA, CDR2 SNTAGT. The CDR3 is 15 residues long. Only one count was recorded for this clone. An end of the junction does not agree with germline; a read error may underlie this. TCRdb's table, derived via immunoSEQ multiplex PCR, lists solely in-frame clones and lacks some. The table shows hundreds of thousands of clones, with 80% to 90% occurring only once. These same records also appear under a second study, on human thymus T cells.

The rearrangement uses TRBV6-4 and TRBJ2-7; the D gene is possibly TRBD1 (6 bases). The receptor was derived from a boy under three years old with a congenital heart defect. Sample: thymocytes. This CDR3 reads CASSPTGHRSNEQYF. Written as DNA, the CDR3 is TGTGCCAGCAGCCCAACGGGACACCGCTCCAACGAGCAGTACTTC.